This T cell receptor (beta chain) is from a study of vaccination and CD4 T cells after COVID-19. Turning to the study itself: Recovered-phase convalescent patients showed SARS-CoV-2 positivity by nasal swab PCR; about ten were mild, one severe. Cells were stimulated with overlapping spike peptide pools from SARS-CoV-2, HCoV-NL63, HCoV-OC43 and HCoV-229E. Regarding the study as a whole: Within the convalescent patients, spike mono-reactivity was found in 304 of 307 vaccine-specific clones.

Cultured CD4+ T cell DNA underwent sequencing with the Oncomine TCR Beta short-read assay. TCRdb used MiXCR to reprocess the PCR reads, holding one entry per CDR3 protein. Of about 24,000 distinct CDR3 sequences in the sample, about three fifths were seen once. The CDR3 contains 12 residues. The V and J ends lost 6 bases and 3 bases respectively, with 9 bases between them. Germline V CDR1 and CDR2: MNHNS, SASEGT. Described treatment: approximately 11-day PBMC culture with coronavirus spike peptide pools or control peptides (ViraFEST assay). Culture of approximately 2.1 million PBMCs per well took place with about 9.8 IU/ml IL-2 and 9 to 10 ug/ml peptide pools. In the case of this clonotype: Its target is not known.

The origin of this receptor is a human donor who had recovered from COVID-19. V and J are TRBV6-1 and TRBJ2-7, with a weak D call TRBD1 (6 bases). The source material was CD4+ T cells from blood, cultured in vitro. CDR3 DNA: TGTGCCAGCAGCGCACAGGGCTACGAGCAGTACTTC. It specifies CASSAQGYEQYF.